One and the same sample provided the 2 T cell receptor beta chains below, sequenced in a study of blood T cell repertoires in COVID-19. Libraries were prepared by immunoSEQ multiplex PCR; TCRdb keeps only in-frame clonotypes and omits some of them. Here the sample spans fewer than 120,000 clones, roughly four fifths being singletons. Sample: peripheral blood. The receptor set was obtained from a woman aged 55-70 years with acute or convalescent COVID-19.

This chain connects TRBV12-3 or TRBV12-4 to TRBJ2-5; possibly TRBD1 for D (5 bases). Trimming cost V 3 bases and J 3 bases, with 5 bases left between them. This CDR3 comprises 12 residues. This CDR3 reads CASSLDKETQYF. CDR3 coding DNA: TGTGCCAGCAGTTTGGACAAAGAGACCCAGTACTTC.

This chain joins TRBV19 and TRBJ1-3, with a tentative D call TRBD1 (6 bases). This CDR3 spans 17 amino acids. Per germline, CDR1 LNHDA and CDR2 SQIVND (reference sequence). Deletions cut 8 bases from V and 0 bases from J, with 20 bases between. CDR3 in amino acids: CASATGNRESSGNTIYF. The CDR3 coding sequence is TGTGCCAGTGCTACCGGTAACAGGGAGAGCTCTGGAAACACCATATATTTT.